This entry lists 32 T cell receptor beta chains sequenced from one sample in a study of blood T cell repertoires in COVID-19. Here immunoSEQ multiplex PCR was the method, and the copy in TCRdb shows in-frame clones only, minus some. Seen here are 140,000 or so clones, about 84% observed once, and the top ten hold approximately 1.6%. The sample consisted of PBMCs or T cells enriched from blood (not recorded which). All receptors derive from a woman younger than 30 who had been exposed to COVID-19.

This sequence joins TRBV5-5 and TRBJ1-1; 7 bases are a match to TRBD1. The V segment lost 3 bases and the J segment 5 bases; nucleotides outside the gene matches: 7. Germline V CDR1 and CDR2: SGHKS, YYEKEE (reference sequence). The CDR3 consists of 14 residues. The CDR3 here is CASSSGQPRTEAFF. In nucleotides, the CDR3 is TGTGCCAGCAGCTCGGGACAGCCGAGGACTGAAGCTTTCTTT.

The rearrangement uses TRBV30 and TRBJ1-2, with D perhaps matching TRBD1 (5 bases). This CDR3 has 15 residues. The V end was cut by 3 bases, the J end by 0 bases, with 14 bases between. CDR1 GTSNPN and CDR2 SVGIG come from the germline V gene (reference sequence). The chain's CDR3 is CAWRHGAAANYGYTF. The CDR3 DNA follows: TGTGCCTGGAGGCATGGGGCAGCCGCTAACTATGGCTACACCTTC.

V is TRBV24-1 and J is TRBJ1-5; weak D call: TRBD1 (6 bases). V shed 3 bases and J shed 4 bases, with 12 bases lying between them. The length of the CDR3 is 15 residues. The germline gives CDR1 KGHDR, CDR2 SFDVKD. The CDR3 is CATSDTQGGNQPQHF. The CDR3 DNA follows: TGTGCCACCAGTGATACACAGGGAGGGAATCAGCCCCAGCATTTT.

This chain connects TRBV9 to TRBJ1-2; tentatively, D is TRBD1 (6 bases). The V end was cut by 3 bases, the J end by 10 bases, with 25 bases between. CDR1 SGDLS and CDR2 YYNGEE come from the germline V gene. The CDR3 contains 16 residues. CDR3 DNA: TGTGCCAGCAGCGCCAACAGGATACAGGGTGGAAGCCTCTACACCTTC. It encodes CASSANRIQGGSLYTF.

This clone was seen more than once but under ten times. The chain carries TRBV7-9 and TRBJ2-1; 10 bases align to TRBD2. Germline V lookup: CDR1 SEHNR, CDR2 FQNEAQ (reference sequence). The CDR3 loop spans 15 amino acids. V lost 4 bases, J lost 8 bases, and 8 bases stayed unmatched. This CDR3 reads CASSSLAGDLYEQFF. The CDR3 DNA sequence: TGTGCCAGCAGCTCTCTAGCGGGAGATTTGTATGAGCAGTTCTTC.

V and J are TRBV7-2 and TRBJ2-1; 11 positions agree with TRBD2. The CDR3 spans 15 residues. The germline V gene has CDR1 SGHTA and CDR2 FQGNSA. Trimming removed 5 bases from V and 6 bases from J; junction bases left unmatched: 6. CDR3 in DNA: TGTGCCAGCAGCATTAGCGGGAGGGAGTTCAATGAGCAGTTCTTC. Translating gives CASSISGREFNEQFF.

The chain joins TRBV5-6 to TRBJ1-5; TRBD1 is a possible D gene (6 bases). The CDR3 extends over 16 amino acids. Germline loops: CDR1 SGHDT, CDR2 YYEEEE. The V end was cut by 0 bases, the J end by 5 bases, with 15 bases between. The CDR3 is CASSLAGEWFDQPQHF. As DNA, the CDR3 is TGTGCCAGCAGCTTGGCAGGGGAGTGGTTCGATCAGCCCCAGCATTTT.

The V gene is TRBV7-2, the J gene TRBJ2-3; D perhaps matches TRBD2 (5 bases). The CDR3 is 16 residues long. The V and J ends lost 4 bases and 2 bases respectively, with 16 bases between them. Looked up from germline, CDR1 is SGHTA and CDR2 is FQGNSA. The DNA of the CDR3 is TGTGCCAGCAGCTCATCGGTCGGGGTCTTCACAGATACGCAGTATTTT. This gives the protein CASSSSVGVFTDTQYF.

This clone was picked up one time. Other DNA sequences in the same sample also yield this CDR3. The CDR3 bases are TGTGCCAGCACCTCTTTCCGCCCAGACGGGGGCTATGGCTACACCTTC. Protein sequence: CASTSFRPDGGYGYTF. The V gene is TRBV7-3, the J gene TRBJ1-2; D may be TRBD1 (5 bases). There are 16 residues in the CDR3. Deletions cut 7 bases from V and 4 bases from J, with 22 bases between. The germline CDR1 and CDR2 sequences are SGHTA and FQGTGA. The full variable domain, in which reference TRBV7-3 and TRBJ1-2 provide the parts outside the CDR3, is GAGVSQTPSNKVTEKGKYVELRCDPISGHTALYWYRQSLGQGPEFLIYFQGTGAADDSGLPNDRFFAVRPEGSVSTLKIQRTERGDSAVYLCASTSFRPDGGYGYTFGSGTRLTVV.

A note on this clone: One end of the junction varies from germline; a read error may be responsible. The CDR3 here is CASSLDWRKGYTF. DNA for the CDR3: TGTGCCAGTAGTCTAGACTGGAGAAAAGGCTACACCTTC. This chain joins TRBV19 and TRBJ1-2; D not certain. This CDR3 has 13 residues. The V gene's germline CDR1 is LNHDA and CDR2 SQIVND (reference sequence).

The chain is built from TRBV11-2 and TRBJ1-1; D may be TRBD1 (5 bases). The CDR3 is made up of 13 amino acids. Germline CDR1 reads SGHAT; CDR2 reads FQNNGV. V was trimmed by 5 bases and J by 4 bases, leaving 11 bases between them. The CDR3 sequence: CASSPNQGTEAFF. As DNA, the CDR3 is TGTGCCAGCAGCCCGAACCAGGGCACTGAAGCTTTCTTT.

V and J are TRBV6-1 and TRBJ2-1, with TRBD1 matching 9 bases. CDR1 is MNHNS, CDR2 SASEGT, per germline. The CDR3 contains 16 residues. Trimming at V came to 2 bases and at J to 4 bases, leaving 6 bases not matched to a gene. In DNA, the CDR3 is TGTGCCAGCAGTGAACCCTGGACAGGGGAATACAATGAGCAGTTCTTC. Translated, it gives CASSEPWTGEYNEQFF.

The chain couples TRBV3-1 (or the pseudogene TRBV3-2) to TRBJ1-6, with D perhaps matching TRBD1 (5 bases). The CDR3 extends over 15 amino acids. V was pared by 2 bases and J by 13 bases, with 18 bases between. In germline, CDR1 is LGHDT, CDR2 YNNKEL (reference sequence). CDR3 protein: CASSQPAQGQVPLHF. The CDR3 coding sequence is TGTGCCAGCAGCCAACCTGCTCAGGGTCAAGTTCCCCTCCACTTT.

The V and J genes are TRBV7-9 and TRBJ1-5; possible D gene TRBD1, 5 bases. Germline loops: CDR1 SEHNR, CDR2 FQNEAQ (reference sequence). The CDR3 is 15 residues long. Trimming stripped 3 bases from V and 3 bases from J, with 12 bases between. The CDR3 region has the DNA TGTGCCAGCAGCTTCTACGCGGGGGACAATCAGCCCCAGCATTTT. It encodes CASSFYAGDNQPQHF.

V and J are TRBV18 and TRBJ1-5; D is possibly TRBD1 (5 bases). This CDR3 spans 17 amino acids. The V end was cut by 3 bases, the J end by 0 bases, with 15 bases between. The V gene's germline CDR1 is KGHSH and CDR2 LQKENI. DNA for the CDR3: TGTGCCAGCTCACCGGGGGGTTCGGGGTATAGCAATCAGCCCCAGCATTTT. Translation gives CASSPGGSGYSNQPQHF.

This rearrangement joins TRBV7-3 to TRBJ2-2; 11 nucleotides agree with TRBD2. The CDR3 has 16 amino acids. In germline, CDR1 is SGHTA, CDR2 FQGTGA. J was trimmed by 6 bases and V by 4 bases; bases with no gene match: 7. CDR3 protein: CASSSQGSGRAGELFF. Written as DNA, the CDR3 is TGTGCCAGCAGCTCTCAGGGTAGCGGGAGGGCCGGGGAGCTGTTTTTT.

V and J are TRBV29-1 and TRBJ1-1; 8 positions agree with TRBD1. The germline CDR1 and CDR2 sequences are SQVTM and ANQGSEA. The ends lost 5 bases at V and 1 base at J; junction bases unmatched: 3. The CDR3 loop spans 13 amino acids. As DNA, the CDR3 is TGCAGCGTTCACAGGGGGGGGAACACTGAAGCTTTCTTT. Protein: CSVHRGGNTEAFF.

The V gene is TRBV30, the J gene TRBJ1-4, with a weak D call TRBD1 (6 bases). From germline, CDR1 is GTSNPN and CDR2 SVGIG (reference sequence). V lost 0 bases, J lost 6 bases, and 17 bases lay in between. The CDR3 is 16 amino acids. The CDR3 DNA reads TGTGCCTGGAGTGTAAACTTTTGGGGACAAGATGAAAAACTGTTTTTT. Encoded protein: CAWSVNFWGQDEKLFF.

The chain links TRBV11-3 to TRBJ2-2, with 9 positions matching TRBD2. The CDR3 length is 17 residues. V dropped 1 base and J dropped 3; count of bases not matched to a gene: 6. CDR1 and CDR2 (germline): SGHNT, YENEEA. CDR3 DNA: TGTGCCAGCAGCTTAGGTTTTTTAGCGGGAGACACCGGGGAGCTGTTTTTT. Its translation: CASSLGFLAGDTGELFF. Supplemented by reference TRBV11-3 and TRBJ2-2, the full variable domain reads EAGVVQSPRYKIIEKKQPVAFWCNPISGHNTLYWYLQNLGQGPELLIRYENEEAVDDSQLPKDRFSAERLKGVDSTLKIQPAELGDSAVYLCASSLGFLAGDTGELFFGEGSRLTVL.

The J gene is TRBJ2-1, the V gene TRBV5-1, with TRBD2 matching 7 bases. The germline gives CDR1 SGHRS, CDR2 YFSETQ. This CDR3 is built from 18 residues. J gave up 6 bases and V 2 bases, and 17 bases lay outside the gene matches. CDR3 loop: CASSFWNYLAGEGNEQFF. The CDR3 DNA is TGCGCCAGCAGCTTCTGGAACTATTTGGCGGGAGAGGGCAATGAGCAGTTCTTC.

This clone was seen only once. V is TRBV19 and J is TRBJ1-4, with 7 bases identical to TRBD1. The CDR3 runs to 16 residues. J lost 3 bases, V lost 3 bases, and 7 bases had no gene match. CDR1 and CDR2 from the germline V gene are LNHDA and SQIVND (reference sequence). CDR3 sequence reads: CASSMLTGTANEKLFF. The CDR3 DNA reads TGTGCCAGTAGTATGCTCACCGGGACAGCTAATGAAAAACTGTTTTTT.

The rearrangement uses TRBV30 and TRBJ1-5, with D maybe TRBD1 (6 bases). There are 17 residues in the CDR3. Deletions cut 1 base from V and 0 bases from J, with 16 bases between. Germline CDR1 reads GTSNPN; CDR2 reads SVGIG (reference sequence). The CDR3: CAWSATRTDYSNQPQHF. The CDR3 DNA reads TGTGCCTGGAGTGCTACGCGGACAGATTATAGCAATCAGCCCCAGCATTTT.

This sequence joins TRBV7-6 and TRBJ1-3, with 8 bases fitting TRBD1. Germline trimming cut 5 bases from V and 2 bases from J; bases unmatched to any gene: 5. This CDR3 region has 15 residues. Germline values: CDR1 SGHVS, CDR2 FNYEAQ. The CDR3, as DNA: TGTGCCAGCAGCGCCAGGACAGGGACTGGAAACACCATATATTTT. As protein: CASSARTGTGNTIYF.

The chain uses TRBV13 and TRBJ2-1; D remains ambiguous. Germline assignment: CDR1 PRHDT and CDR2 FYEKMQ (reference sequence). V lost 4 bases and J 8 bases, leaving 9 bases between the germline ends. CDR3 length: 12 residues. This CDR3 reads CASSSNEDEQFF. The CDR3, as DNA: TGTGCCAGCAGCTCAAACGAGGATGAGCAGTTCTTC.

This clone was counted a few times. The chain has TRBV4-3 and TRBJ2-7, with TRBD2 matching over 7 bases. The V segment lost 1 base and the J segment 1 base; nucleotides outside the gene matches: 4. Per the germline V gene, CDR1 is LGHNA and CDR2 is YSLEER. This CDR3 is built from 15 residues. The CDR3 DNA follows: TGCGCCAGCAGCCAAGCGCTAGCGGAATCCTACGAGCAGTACTTC. Encoded protein: CASSQALAESYEQYF.

The rearrangement links TRBV6-5 to TRBJ1-2, with 8 bases that match TRBD1. Trimming at V came to 8 bases and at J to 6 bases, leaving 5 bases not matched to a gene. Germline V gene data show CDR1 as MNHEY and CDR2 as SVGAGI. The CDR3 is 12 amino acids. The CDR3 DNA sequence: TGTGCCAGCGAGACAGGGGCAGATGGCTACACCTTC. Its protein product is CASETGADGYTF.

The genes are TRBV5-1 and TRBJ1-1; possibly TRBD1 for D (6 bases). Trimming stripped 2 bases from V and 3 bases from J, with 17 bases between. This CDR3 is 16 amino acids long. The germline V gene encodes CDR1 SGHRS and CDR2 YFSETQ. In nucleotides, the CDR3 is TGCGCCAGCAGCTTCCTACAGACAGGCCCAGACACTGAAGCTTTCTTT. It translates to CASSFLQTGPDTEAFF.

The rearrangement uses TRBV7-9 and TRBJ2-7; TRBD1 matches at 10 bases. Germline V gives CDR1 SEHNR, CDR2 FQNEAQ (reference sequence). The CDR3 length is 17 residues. V was pared by 0 bases and J by 0 bases, with 5 bases of the junction left unmatched. The CDR3 here is CASSLAPGTGVSYEQYF. The CDR3 DNA sequence: TGTGCCAGCAGCTTAGCCCCCGGGACAGGGGTCTCCTACGAGCAGTACTTC.

This chain uses TRBV2 with TRBJ2-3, with 8 bases lining up with TRBD2. The CDR3 contains 18 residues. V was clipped by 5 bases and J by 0 bases; unmatched bases: 13. Germline assignment: CDR1 SNHLY and CDR2 FYNNEI. This chain's CDR3 is CASSHPTSAQTSTDTQYF. In nucleotides, the CDR3 is TGTGCCAGCAGTCACCCGACTAGCGCCCAAACTAGCACAGATACGCAGTATTTT.

The chain combines TRBV7-8 with TRBJ2-1; 9 bases are shared with TRBD1. The trim removed 4 bases at V and 6 bases at J, leaving 13 bases unmatched. Looked up from germline, CDR1 is SGHVS and CDR2 is FQNEAQ. This CDR3 is 17 amino acids long. The CDR3, as DNA: TGTGCCAGCAGCTCTACAACAGGGGGCTGGGGAACCAATGAGCAGTTCTTC. This translates into CASSSTTGGWGTNEQFF.

The chain is built from TRBV11-2 and TRBJ1-1, with D perhaps TRBD1 (6 bases). The V gene's germline CDR1 is SGHAT and CDR2 FQNNGV. CDR3 length: 13 residues. The V end lost 0 bases, the J end lost 8 bases, and 10 bases lay between the germline ends. The CDR3: CASSLDGQLEAFF. The CDR3 bases are TGTGCCAGCAGCTTAGATGGACAGCTAGAAGCTTTCTTT.

V and J are TRBV5-8 and TRBJ1-4, with a possible D match to TRBD1 (6 bases). The CDR3 length is 13 residues. Germline CDR1 is SGHTS and CDR2 is YDEGEE. The ends were cut back, 5 bases at V and 11 bases at J, with 16 bases in the middle. This chain's CDR3 is CASRHRDTGKLFF. CDR3 nucleotides: TGTGCCAGCAGGCACCGGGACACAGGGAAACTGTTTTTT.